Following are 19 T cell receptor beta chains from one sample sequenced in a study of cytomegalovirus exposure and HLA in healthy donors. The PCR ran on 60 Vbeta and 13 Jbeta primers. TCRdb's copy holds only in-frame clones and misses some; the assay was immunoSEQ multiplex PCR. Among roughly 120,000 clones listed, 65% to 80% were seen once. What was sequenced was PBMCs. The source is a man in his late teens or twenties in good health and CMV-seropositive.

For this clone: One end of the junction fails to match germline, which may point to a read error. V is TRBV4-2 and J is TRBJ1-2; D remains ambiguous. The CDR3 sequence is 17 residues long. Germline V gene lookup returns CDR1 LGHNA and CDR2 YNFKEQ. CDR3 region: CASSEEVTEQYPYGYTF. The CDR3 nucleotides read TGTGCCAGCAGCGAAGAGGTTACAGAACAATACCCCTATGGCTACACCTTC.

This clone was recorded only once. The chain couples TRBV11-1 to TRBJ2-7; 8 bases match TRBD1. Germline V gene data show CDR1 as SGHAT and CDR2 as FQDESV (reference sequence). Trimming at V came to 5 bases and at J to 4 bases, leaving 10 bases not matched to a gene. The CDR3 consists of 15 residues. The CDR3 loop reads CASSQTGTGKYEQYF. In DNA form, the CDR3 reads TGTGCCAGCAGCCAAACCGGGACAGGAAAGTACGAGCAGTACTTC.

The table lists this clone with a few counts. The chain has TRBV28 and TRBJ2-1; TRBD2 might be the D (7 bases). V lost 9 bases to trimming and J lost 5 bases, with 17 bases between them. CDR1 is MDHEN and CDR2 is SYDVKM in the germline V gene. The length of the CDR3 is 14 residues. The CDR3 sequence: CASTRAGADNEQFF. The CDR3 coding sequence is TGTGCCAGTACCCGGGCGGGGGCCGACAATGAGCAGTTCTTC.

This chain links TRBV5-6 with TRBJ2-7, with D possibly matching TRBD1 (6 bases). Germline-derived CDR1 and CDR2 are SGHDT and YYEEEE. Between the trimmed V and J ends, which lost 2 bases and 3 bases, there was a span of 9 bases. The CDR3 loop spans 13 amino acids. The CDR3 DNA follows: TGTGCCAGCAGCTTCGGACAGAACTACGAGCAGTACTTC. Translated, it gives CASSFGQNYEQYF.

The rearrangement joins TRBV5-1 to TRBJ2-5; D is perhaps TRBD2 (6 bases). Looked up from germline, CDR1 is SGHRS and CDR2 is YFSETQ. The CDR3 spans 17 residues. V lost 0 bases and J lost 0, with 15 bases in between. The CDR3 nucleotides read TGCGCCAGCAGCTTGGCCATCGGCGGGATGTACCAAGAGACCCAGTACTTC. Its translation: CASSLAIGGMYQETQYF.

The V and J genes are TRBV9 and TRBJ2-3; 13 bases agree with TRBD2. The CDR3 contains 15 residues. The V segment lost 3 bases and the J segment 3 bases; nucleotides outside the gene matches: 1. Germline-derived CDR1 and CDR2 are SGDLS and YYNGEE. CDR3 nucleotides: TGTGCCAGCAGCGCGACTAGCGGGAGGACAGATACGCAGTATTTT. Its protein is CASSATSGRTDTQYF. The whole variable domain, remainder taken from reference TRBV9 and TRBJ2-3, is DSGVTQTPKHLITATGQRVTLRCSPRSGDLSVYWYQQSLDQGLQFLIQYYNGEERAKGNILERFSAQQFPDLHSELNLSSLELGDSALYFCASSATSGRTDTQYFGPGTRLTVL.

The CDR3: CSVRSRLDGETQYF. The CDR3 nucleotides are TGCAGCGTTCGTTCCAGGCTTGATGGGGAGACCCAGTACTTC. The J gene is TRBJ2-5, the V gene TRBV29-1; D is ambiguous. The germline V gene has CDR1 SQVTM and CDR2 ANQGSEA. The CDR3 is made up of 14 amino acids. The ends were cut back, 5 bases at V and 5 bases at J, with 18 bases in the middle.

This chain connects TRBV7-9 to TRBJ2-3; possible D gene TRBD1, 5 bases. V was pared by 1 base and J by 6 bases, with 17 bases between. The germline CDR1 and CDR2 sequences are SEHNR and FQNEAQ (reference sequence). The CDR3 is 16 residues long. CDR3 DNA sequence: TGTGCCAGCAGCTTAGGGTGGGTAGGGGCGTCGGATACGCAGTATTTT. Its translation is CASSLGWVGASDTQYF.

CDR3 coding DNA: TGTGCCAGCAGCCCGGGACAGGGTAATGGCTACACCTTC. Translating gives CASSPGQGNGYTF. The J gene is TRBJ1-2, the V gene TRBV13, with 9 positions matching TRBD1. Germline V gene data show CDR1 as PRHDT and CDR2 as FYEKMQ (reference sequence). This CDR3 has 13 residues. V gave up 5 bases and J gave up 6 bases; unmatched junction bases: 4.

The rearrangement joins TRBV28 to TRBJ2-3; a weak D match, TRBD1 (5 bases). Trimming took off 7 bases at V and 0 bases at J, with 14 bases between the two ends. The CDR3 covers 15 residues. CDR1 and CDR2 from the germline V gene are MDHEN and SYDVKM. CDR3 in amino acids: CASTAAGISTDTQYF. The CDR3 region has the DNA TGTGCCAGCACCGCGGCAGGGATCAGCACAGATACGCAGTATTTT.

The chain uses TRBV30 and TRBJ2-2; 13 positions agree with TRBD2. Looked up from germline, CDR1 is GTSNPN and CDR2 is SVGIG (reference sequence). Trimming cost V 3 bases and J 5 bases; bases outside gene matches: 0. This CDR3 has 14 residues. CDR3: CAWRLAGGTGELFF. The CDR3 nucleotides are TGTGCCTGGAGACTAGCGGGAGGGACCGGGGAGCTGTTTTTT.

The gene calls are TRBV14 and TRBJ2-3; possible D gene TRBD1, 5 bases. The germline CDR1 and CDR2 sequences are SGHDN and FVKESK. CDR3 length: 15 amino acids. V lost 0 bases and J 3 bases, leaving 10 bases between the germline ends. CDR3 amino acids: CASSQDPGSTDTQYF. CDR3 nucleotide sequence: TGTGCCAGCAGCCAAGACCCAGGGTCGACAGATACGCAGTATTTT.

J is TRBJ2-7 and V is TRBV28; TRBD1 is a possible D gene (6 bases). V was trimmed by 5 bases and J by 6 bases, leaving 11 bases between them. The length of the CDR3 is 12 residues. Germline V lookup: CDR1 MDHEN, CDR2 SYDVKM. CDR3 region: CASSVSRGEQYF. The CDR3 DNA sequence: TGTGCCAGCAGTGTTTCCAGGGGCGAGCAGTACTTC.

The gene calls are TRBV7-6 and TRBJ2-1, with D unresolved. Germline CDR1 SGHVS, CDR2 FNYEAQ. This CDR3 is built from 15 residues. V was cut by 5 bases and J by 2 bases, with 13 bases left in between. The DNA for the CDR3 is TGTGCCAGCAGCGTGCGACTCCATGCCTACAATGAGCAGTTCTTC. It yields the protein CASSVRLHAYNEQFF.

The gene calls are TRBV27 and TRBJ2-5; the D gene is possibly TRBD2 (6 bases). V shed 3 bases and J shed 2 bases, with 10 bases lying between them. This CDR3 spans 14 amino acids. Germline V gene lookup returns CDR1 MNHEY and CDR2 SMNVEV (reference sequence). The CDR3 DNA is TGTGCCAGCAGTTTTTTGGGGAGGCAAGAGACCCAGTACTTC. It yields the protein CASSFLGRQETQYF.

The CDR3 reads CASSDPTGATEAFF. CDR3 DNA sequence: TGTGCCAGCAGTGATCCTACTGGGGCCACTGAAGCTTTCTTT. The genes are TRBV25-1 and TRBJ1-1; D is perhaps TRBD1 (5 bases). This CDR3 has 14 amino acids. CDR1 is MGHDK and CDR2 is SYGVNS in the germline V gene. The germline V and J ends were trimmed by 3 bases and 4 bases, with 12 bases remaining between them.

Here the CDR3 DNA reads TGTGCCAGCAACCCGCGGCTAGCGGGAACCTACGAGCAGTACTTC. Translation gives CASNPRLAGTYEQYF. The rearrangement links TRBV5-5 to TRBJ2-7, with TRBD2 matching 9 bases. This CDR3 is built from 15 residues. Germline trimming cut 6 bases from V and 2 bases from J; bases unmatched to any gene: 9. Per the germline V gene, CDR1 is SGHKS and CDR2 is YYEKEE (reference sequence).

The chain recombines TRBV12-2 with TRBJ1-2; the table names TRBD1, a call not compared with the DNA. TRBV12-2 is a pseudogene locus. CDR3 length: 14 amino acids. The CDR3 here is CASRLAWSSYGYTF. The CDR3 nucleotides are TGTGCAAGTCGCTTAGCATGGTCCAGCTATGGCTACACCTTC.

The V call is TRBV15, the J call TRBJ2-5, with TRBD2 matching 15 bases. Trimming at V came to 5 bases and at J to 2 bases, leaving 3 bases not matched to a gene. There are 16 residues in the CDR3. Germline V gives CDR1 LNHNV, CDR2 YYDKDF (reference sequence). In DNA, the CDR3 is TGTGCCACCAGCCTAGGACTAGCGGGGGGGCAAGAGACCCAGTACTTC. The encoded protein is CATSLGLAGGQETQYF.